The clone carrying this TCR beta chain was picked up a small number of times. This specimen comes from a study of patients and donors after allogeneic stem cell transplantation. TCRdb reprocessed the RT-PCR reads with MiXCR, giving one entry per CDR3 protein. The sample includes 150,000 to 200,000 distinct CDR3 sequences, 41% of them seen just once. V lost 0 bases and J lost 2, with 8 bases in between. Germline V lookup: CDR1 SGDLS, CDR2 YYNGEE. This CDR3 is 15 amino acids long. This clonotype was obtained from a human donor who was either an allogeneic HSCT recipient or a stem cell or donor lymphocyte infusion donor (not recorded which). It is not recorded whose cells these are; they may come from a transplant donor. The genes are TRBV9 and TRBJ2-2; no firm D call. Sequenced: blood, either unsorted or a sorted T cell fraction (not recorded which). The CDR3 protein is CASSVGSINTGELFF. In nucleotides, the CDR3 is TGTGCCAGCAGCGTAGGCTCTATTAACACCGGGGAGCTGTTTTTT.